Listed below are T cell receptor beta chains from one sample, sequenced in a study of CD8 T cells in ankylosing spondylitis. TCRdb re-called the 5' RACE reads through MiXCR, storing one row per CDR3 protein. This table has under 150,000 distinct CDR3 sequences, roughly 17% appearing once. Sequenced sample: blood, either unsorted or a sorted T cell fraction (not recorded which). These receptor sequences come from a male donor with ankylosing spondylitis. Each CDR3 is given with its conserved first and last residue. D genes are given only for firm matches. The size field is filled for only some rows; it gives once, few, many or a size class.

TGTGCCAGCAGCTTGGAGACAGGGTACAATGAGCAGTTCTTC CASSLETGYNEQFF TRBD1 TRBV7-9 NA TRBJ2-1
TGTGCCAGCAGTAAGGGACTAGCGGGAGGACCCTCCTACGAGCAGTACTTC CASSKGLAGGPSYEQYF TRBD2 TRBV6-1 few TRBJ2-7
TGCGCCAGCAGCTACGGTACTAGCGGCCAAGAGACCCAGTACTTC CASSYGTSGQETQYF TRBD2 TRBV5-1 NA TRBJ2-5
TGTGCCAGCAGCGTAACTAGCGGGAGTGTGGAGCAGTTCTTC CASSVTSGSVEQFF TRBD2 TRBV9 NA TRBJ2-1
TGCAGTGCTAGAGATCGTCAGGGTATGTGGGAGCAGTACTTC CSARDRQGMWEQYF NA TRBV20-1 NA TRBJ2-7
TGCAGCGTTGAAGGGGGGGGACTAGGAGACGGCCAGACCCAGTACTTC CSVEGGGLGDGQTQYF TRBD2 TRBV29-1 NA TRBJ2-5
TGTGCCAGCAGTTTAACACGGGGCCAAAATCAGCCCCAGTATTTT CASSLTRGQNQPQYF NA TRBV27 NA TRBJ2-3
TGTGCCAGCAGCTCGAGAGAACAGGGATACGAGCAGTACTTC CASSSREQGYEQYF NA TRBV7-7 NA TRBJ2-7
TGTGCCAGCAGCAAAGACAGGGAGCATGGAAACACCATATATTTT CASSKDREHGNTIYF NA TRBV21-1 NA TRBJ1-3
TGTGCCAGCAGTTTTGGAAACACCATATATTTT CASSFGNTIYF NA TRBV12-3/TRBV12-4 many TRBJ1-3
TGTGCCAGCAGCCAACAGCGGGAGGGTACCTACGAGCAGTACTTC CASSQQREGTYEQYF TRBD2 TRBV14 few TRBJ2-7
TGCGCCAGCAGCTCTAACGGCTACGAGCAGTACTTC CASSSNGYEQYF NA TRBV5-1 NA TRBJ2-7
TGTGCCAGCAGCCATTCCAGCTCCTACAATGAGCAGTTCTTC CASSHSSSYNEQFF NA TRBV3-1 many TRBJ2-1
TGTGCCAGCAGCACCCCCGGACTAGCGGTTGAGCAGTACTTC CASSTPGLAVEQYF TRBD2 TRBV5-6 few TRBJ2-7
TGTGCTGGGGGGCGCGAACAGCCCCAGCATTTT CAGGREQPQHF NA TRBV7-9 few TRBJ1-5
TGTGCCAGCAGCGCGGGAGGGCCTTCCTACGAGCAGTACTTC CASSAGGPSYEQYF TRBD2 TRBV7-9 few TRBJ2-7
TGTGCCAGCAGTGCCCGACATGGCCCTTACGAGCAGTACTTC CASSARHGPYEQYF NA TRBV25-1 many TRBJ2-7
TGTGCCAGCAGTTACTCGACAGGATACGGCCTCCTCTCCCTTATGAACACTGAAGCTTTCTTT CASSYSTGYGLLSLMNTEAFF NA TRBV6-2/TRBV6-3 NA TRBJ1-1